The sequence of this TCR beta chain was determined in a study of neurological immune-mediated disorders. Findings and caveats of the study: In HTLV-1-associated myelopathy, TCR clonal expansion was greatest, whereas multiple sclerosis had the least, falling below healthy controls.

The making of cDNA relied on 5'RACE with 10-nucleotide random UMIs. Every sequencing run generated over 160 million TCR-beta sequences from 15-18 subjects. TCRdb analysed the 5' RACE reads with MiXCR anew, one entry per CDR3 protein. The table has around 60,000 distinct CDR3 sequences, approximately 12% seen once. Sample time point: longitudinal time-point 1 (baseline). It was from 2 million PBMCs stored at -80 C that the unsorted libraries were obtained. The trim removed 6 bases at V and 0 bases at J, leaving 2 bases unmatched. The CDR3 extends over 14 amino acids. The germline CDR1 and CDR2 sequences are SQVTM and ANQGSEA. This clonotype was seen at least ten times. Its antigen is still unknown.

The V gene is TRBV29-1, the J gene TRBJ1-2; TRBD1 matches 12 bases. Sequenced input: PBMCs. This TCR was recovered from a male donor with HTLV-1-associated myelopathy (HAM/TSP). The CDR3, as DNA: TGCAGCGTGGGACAGGGGGCCACTAACTATGGCTACACCTTC. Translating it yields CSVGQGATNYGYTF. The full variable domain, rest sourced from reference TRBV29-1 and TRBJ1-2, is SAVISQKPSRDICQRGTSLTIQCQVDSQVTMMFWYRQQPGQSLTLIATANQGSEATYESGFVIDKFPISRPNLTFSTLTVSNMSPEDSSIYLCSVGQGATNYGYTFGSGTRLTVV.